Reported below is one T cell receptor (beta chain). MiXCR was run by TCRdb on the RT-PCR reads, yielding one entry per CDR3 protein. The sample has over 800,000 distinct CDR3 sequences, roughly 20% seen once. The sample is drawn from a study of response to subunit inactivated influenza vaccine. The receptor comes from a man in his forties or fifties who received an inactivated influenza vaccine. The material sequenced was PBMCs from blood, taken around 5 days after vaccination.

The CDR3 spells CASRKTSSYEQYF. DNA for the CDR3: TGTGCCAGCAGGAAAACTAGTTCTTACGAGCAGTACTTC. J is TRBJ2-7 and V is TRBV6-1, with D possibly being TRBD2 (5 bases). This CDR3 has 13 amino acids. Germline values: CDR1 MNHNS, CDR2 SASEGT. V was trimmed by 6 bases and J by 4 bases, leaving 13 bases between them.